These 9 T cell receptor beta chains originate from one sample sequenced in a study of blood T cell repertoires in COVID-19. Only in-frame clones appear in the TCRdb table, and some are missing; sequencing was by immunoSEQ multiplex PCR. The table shows more than 50,000 clones, with about 88% occurring only once. Sequences were obtained from peripheral blood. Receptors were obtained from a man aged 55 to 70 with active COVID-19.

The chain uses TRBV9 and TRBJ2-1; weak D call: TRBD2 (5 bases). Trimming took 0 bases from V and 2 from J, leaving 9 bases between them. This CDR3 has 15 amino acids. CDR1 is SGDLS and CDR2 is YYNGEE in the germline V gene. The CDR3: CASSVEEETYNEQFF. CDR3 in DNA: TGTGCCAGCAGCGTAGAGGAGGAAACCTACAATGAGCAGTTCTTC.

CDR3 loop: CASSLQAVSYEQYF. DNA of the CDR3: TGTGCCAGCAGTCTACAGGCAGTCTCCTACGAGCAGTACTTC. This rearrangement joins TRBV2 to TRBJ2-7; tentative D call: TRBD1 (5 bases). V dropped 5 bases and J dropped 0 bases, with 11 bases sitting between them. The CDR3 extends over 14 amino acids. Germline V gives CDR1 SNHLY, CDR2 FYNNEI.

This chain joins TRBV28 and TRBJ2-3, with 8 nucleotides matching TRBD2. Germline CDR1 is MDHEN and CDR2 is SYDVKM. The CDR3 contains 14 residues. V lost 7 bases to trimming and J lost 4 bases; unmatched junction nucleotides: 7. DNA of the CDR3: TGTGCCAGCACGTATAGCGGGGCCCCAGATACGCAGTATTTT. Its protein is CASTYSGAPDTQYF. Variable domain in full (rest from reference TRBV28 and TRBJ2-3): DVKVTQSSRYLVKRTGEKVFLECVQDMDHENMFWYRQDPGLGLRLIYFSYDVKMKEKGDIPEGYSVSREKKERFSLILESASTNQTSMYLCASTYSGAPDTQYFGPGTRLTVL.

This chain uses TRBV2 with TRBJ2-1; D call uncertain. The CDR3 contains 15 residues. Trimming stripped 4 bases from V and 6 bases from J, with 16 bases between. CDR1 and CDR2 from the germline V gene are SNHLY and FYNNEI. CDR3 region: CASSGLSAVGNEQFF. DNA for the CDR3: TGTGCCAGCAGTGGCCTCTCGGCGGTCGGCAATGAGCAGTTCTTC.

The chain uses TRBV13 and TRBJ2-1, with unresolved D. Looked up from germline, CDR1 is PRHDT and CDR2 is FYEKMQ (reference sequence). This CDR3 comprises 13 residues. Trimming took 7 bases from V and 0 from J, leaving 7 bases between them. CDR3 DNA: TGTGCCAGCAAGGAGAGCTCCTACAATGAGCAGTTCTTC. Its translation: CASKESSYNEQFF.

This chain uses TRBV7-9 with TRBJ2-3; 13 bases are a match to TRBD2. CDR3 length: 15 residues. From germline, CDR1 is SEHNR and CDR2 FQNEAQ (reference sequence). Trimming at V came to 8 bases and at J to 2 bases, leaving 4 bases not matched to a gene. CDR3 nucleotide sequence: TGTGCCAGCCTCGGGACTAGCGGGATCACAGATACGCAGTATTTT. Amino acids: CASLGTSGITDTQYF.

A single count supports this clone. The chain employs TRBV7-2 and TRBJ2-5; tentative D call: TRBD1 (5 bases). V was clipped by 3 bases and J by 0 bases, with 11 bases between them. Germline V CDR1 and CDR2: SGHTA, FQGNSA. The CDR3 consists of 15 residues. The CDR3 reads CASSLTDWYQETQYF. In DNA, the CDR3 is TGTGCCAGCAGCTTGACAGATTGGTACCAAGAGACCCAGTACTTC. The full variable domain, completed using reference TRBV7-2 and TRBJ2-5, is GAGVSQSPSNKVTEKGKDVELRCDPISGHTALYWYRQSLGQGLEFLIYFQGNSAPDKSGLPSDRFSAERTGGSVSTLTIQRTQQEDSAVYLCASSLTDWYQETQYFGPGTRLLVL.

The V and J genes are TRBV7-3 and TRBJ1-1, with TRBD1 identical over 7 bases. The V gene's germline CDR1 is SGHTA and CDR2 FQGTGA. J gave up 0 bases and V 4 bases, and 5 bases lay outside the gene matches. The length of the CDR3 is 15 residues. The CDR3 region has the DNA TGTGCCAGCAGCTCGGGACAGTCACTGAACACTGAAGCTTTCTTT. It encodes CASSSGQSLNTEAFF.

This chain links TRBV2 with TRBJ2-7, with TRBD2 matching over 7 bases. The V and J ends lost 3 bases and 7 bases, in that order; junction bases with no gene match: 12. This CDR3 comprises 15 residues. Germline V gives CDR1 SNHLY, CDR2 FYNNEI. Here the CDR3 reads CASSDLADPAGEQYF. DNA of the CDR3: TGTGCCAGCAGTGACCTAGCGGACCCCGCGGGGGAGCAGTACTTC.